What follows are 30 T cell receptor beta chains derived from one specimen sequenced in a study of CDR3 diversity in severe acne. Using its own MiXCR run on the PCR reads, TCRdb lists one record per CDR3 protein. Seen here are approximately 90,000 distinct CDR3 sequences, 49% observed once, and the top ten hold around 10%. The sequenced material came from blood. The source is a male donor with severe acne vulgaris.

This clonotype was counted a few times. The V call is TRBV6-5, the J call TRBJ1-1; TRBD1 matches at 8 bases. This CDR3 spans 15 amino acids. Germline CDR1 reads MNHEY; CDR2 reads SVGAGI. Losses at the gene ends were 6 bases for V and 5 bases for J; bases not matched to a gene: 11. CDR3 in amino acids: CASSQYTGGHTEAFF. Here the CDR3 DNA reads TGTGCCAGCAGCCAATACACAGGGGGTCATACTGAAGCTTTCTTT.

The V call is TRBV25-1, the J call TRBJ1-5, with TRBD1 as a possible D gene (6 bases). Per germline, CDR1 MGHDK and CDR2 SYGVNS. There are 14 residues in the CDR3. The V end lost 8 bases, the J end lost 6 bases, and 17 bases lay between the germline ends. The CDR3 nucleotides are TGTGCCAGCTCGAATACAGGGTCGGTTCAGCCCCAGCATTTT. This encodes CASSNTGSVQPQHF.

This clonotype was seen a handful of times. This chain uses TRBV7-9 with TRBJ1-3; TRBD1 might be the D (5 bases). CDR1 SEHNR and CDR2 FQNEAQ come from the germline V gene (reference sequence). The CDR3 totals 16 residues. Deletions cut 6 bases from V and 8 bases from J, with 23 bases between. The CDR3 DNA reads as TGTGCCAGCAGGCCTACAGGAGGTCAAACAGGAGACACCATATATTTT. This codes for CASRPTGGQTGDTIYF.

At least ten counts were recorded for this clonotype. This sequence joins TRBV7-2 and TRBJ1-5; tentatively, D is TRBD1 (5 bases). This CDR3 has 14 amino acids. With 5 bases removed from V and 6 bases from J, the gap between germline ends came to 14 bases. Germline V gene sequence: CDR1 SGHTA, CDR2 FQGNSA. The CDR3 coding sequence is TGTGCCAGCAGCCCCTGGGGTAGGGGTCAGCCCCAGCATTTT. Translation gives CASSPWGRGQPQHF.

This clonotype was recorded at least ten times. V and J are TRBV6-4 and TRBJ2-2; D is ambiguous. Germline-derived CDR1 and CDR2 are MRHNA and SNTAGT. Trimming left V 0 bases short and J 5 bases short, with 4 bases between. The CDR3 has 13 residues. DNA of the CDR3: TGTGCCAGCAGTGACTCCCTTACCGGGGAGCTGTTTTTT. The encoded protein is CASSDSLTGELFF.

This chain joins TRBV25-1 and TRBJ2-7; D possibly corresponds to TRBD1 (5 bases). V was clipped by 1 base and J by 1 base, with 11 bases between them. CDR1 is MGHDK, CDR2 SYGVNS, per germline. The CDR3 consists of 15 residues. CDR3 sequence reads: CASSEWLSGSYEQYF. The CDR3 DNA follows: TGTGCCAGCAGTGAATGGCTATCAGGGTCCTACGAGCAGTACTTC.

This chain connects TRBV10-2 to TRBJ2-2; the match to TRBD2 covers 10 bases. The CDR3 runs to 16 residues. With V trimmed by 5 bases and J by 3 bases, 6 bases remained unmatched. Germline V gene sequence: CDR1 WSHSY, CDR2 SAAADI. The CDR3 nucleotides read TGCGCCAGCAGTACAACTAGCGGGATGGACACCGGGGAGCTGTTTTTT. This translates into CASSTTSGMDTGELFF.

In its sample, this clonotype was seen a few times. The V call is TRBV19, the J call TRBJ2-6, with D possibly TRBD2 on 5 matching bases. The CDR3 runs 16 residues. The V end was cut by 0 bases, the J end by 0 bases, with 6 bases between. Germline values: CDR1 LNHDA, CDR2 SQIVND (reference sequence). The CDR3 DNA reads as TGTGCCAGTAGTATAGATCGGGGCTCTGGGGCCAACGTCCTGACTTTC. Protein product: CASSIDRGSGANVLTF.

V usage is TRBV29-1 and J usage is TRBJ2-5; tentative D call: TRBD2 (6 bases). The V end was cut by 8 bases, the J end by 11 bases, with 27 bases between. There are 14 residues in the CDR3. Germline assignment: CDR1 SQVTM and CDR2 ANQGSEA. The CDR3 DNA reads as TGCAGCAGCCGGGGGACTTCGTTCACAGATACGCAGTACTTC. It encodes CSSRGTSFTDTQYF.

This clonotype was seen repeatedly, ten times or more. J is TRBJ2-2 and V is TRBV25-1; 10 bases match TRBD2. The junction had 6 bases not matched to a gene; V was cut back by 3 bases and J by 5 bases. The V gene's germline CDR1 is MGHDK and CDR2 SYGVNS. The CDR3 covers 16 residues. The CDR3 sequence is CASSDNLAGETGELFF. CDR3 coding DNA: TGTGCCAGCAGTGATAATCTAGCGGGAGAGACCGGGGAGCTGTTTTTT.

The chain recombines TRBV24-1 with TRBJ1-3; no definite D call. CDR1 KGHDR and CDR2 SFDVKD come from the germline V gene. The CDR3 has 12 amino acids. The ends were cut back, 7 bases at V and 2 bases at J, with 5 bases in the middle. CDR3 in amino acids: CATRGPGNTIYF. CDR3 bases: TGTGCCACCAGGGGCCCTGGAAACACCATATATTTT.

V usage is TRBV28 and J usage is TRBJ2-7; possibly TRBD1 for D (6 bases). Germline V lookup: CDR1 MDHEN, CDR2 SYDVKM. The CDR3 is 14 residues long. Trimming removed 5 bases at V and 3 bases at J, with 14 bases between. CDR3 protein: CASSPSRGSYEQYV. CDR3 bases: TGTGCCAGCAGTCCCTCAAGGGGGAGCTACGAGCAGTACGTC.

This sequence joins TRBV20-1 and TRBJ2-2; 9 bases are shared with TRBD1. V lost 5 bases, J lost 9 bases, and 13 bases stayed unmatched. This CDR3 is 15 amino acids long. Per the germline V gene, CDR1 is DFQATT and CDR2 is SNEGSKA (reference sequence). CDR3 coding DNA: TGCAGTGCTCGCCACGGGACAGGGTTTACCAGGGAGCTGTTTTTT. It codes for CSARHGTGFTRELFF.

This chain uses TRBV25-1 with TRBJ2-2, with no clear D. The CDR3 totals 11 residues. The V end was cut by 7 bases, the J end by 0 bases, with 0 bases between. Germline-derived CDR1 and CDR2 are MGHDK and SYGVNS. Here the CDR3 DNA reads TGTGCCAGCACGAACACCGGGGAGCTGTTTTTT. Its translation: CASTNTGELFF.

This chain connects TRBV29-1 to TRBJ2-2, with TRBD1 matching over 8 bases. The CDR3 extends over 12 amino acids. The germline CDR1 and CDR2 sequences are SQVTM and ANQGSEA. V was clipped by 6 bases and J by 7 bases; unmatched bases: 4. The CDR3 protein is CSVGTGGGELFF. CDR3 nucleotide sequence: TGCAGCGTGGGGACAGGAGGCGGGGAGCTGTTTTTT.

V usage is TRBV7-8 and J usage is TRBJ2-1; 9 bases align to TRBD2. CDR1 SGHVS and CDR2 FQNEAQ come from the germline V gene. This CDR3 contains 14 residues. Trimming took 6 bases from V and 5 from J; bases not matched to a gene: 5. The CDR3 reads CASSLRLADNEQFF. Written as DNA, the CDR3 is TGTGCCAGCAGTCTAAGACTAGCGGACAATGAGCAGTTCTTC.

The DNA for the CDR3 is TGTGCCAGCAGTTTTGGGGGTGAAGCTTTCTTT. This codes for CASSFGGEAFF. The gene calls are TRBV12-3 or TRBV12-4 and TRBJ1-1, with D maybe TRBD1 (5 bases). V lost 3 bases and J 7 bases, leaving 6 bases between the germline ends. The CDR3 sequence is 11 residues long.

The CDR3 DNA reads as TGTGCCAGCAGCCTCTACTACCCGAACACCGGGGAGCTGTTTTTT. It yields the protein CASSLYYPNTGELFF. The chain combines TRBV11-1 with TRBJ2-2; D gene ambiguous. The CDR3 length is 15 residues. Germline lookup yields CDR1 SGHAT and CDR2 FQDESV (reference sequence). V dropped 5 bases and J dropped 0 bases, with 10 bases sitting between them.

This clonotype was detected many times. This chain links TRBV20-1 with TRBJ2-3; 10 bases align to TRBD2. The CDR3 loop spans 14 amino acids. Unmatched junction bases numbered 6, after V lost 5 bases and J lost 4 bases. The germline V gene encodes CDR1 DFQATT and CDR2 SNEGSKA (reference sequence). The CDR3 protein is CSAVASGRPDTQYF. The CDR3 DNA reads as TGCAGTGCTGTCGCTAGCGGGAGACCAGATACGCAGTATTTT.

This chain uses TRBV6-1 with TRBJ1-3; D may be TRBD1 (6 bases). V was cut by 1 base and J by 4 bases, with 14 bases left in between. The CDR3 consists of 16 residues. Germline loops: CDR1 MNHNS, CDR2 SASEGT. CDR3 sequence reads: CASSEDGGWAGNTIYF. The CDR3 coding sequence is TGTGCCAGCAGTGAAGACGGGGGCTGGGCCGGAAACACCATATATTTT.

This clonotype was detected many times. This chain joins TRBV29-1 and TRBJ1-1; TRBD1 might be the D (5 bases). The germline V gene encodes CDR1 SQVTM and CDR2 ANQGSEA. V was pared by 4 bases and J by 5 bases, with 8 bases between. This CDR3 has 11 amino acids. The CDR3 sequence: CSVGGETEAFF. The CDR3 region has the DNA TGCAGCGTTGGGGGGGAAACTGAAGCTTTCTTT.

This clonotype was counted at least ten times. The V call is TRBV5-1, the J call TRBJ2-2; TRBD1 or TRBD2 may be the D gene (5 bases each). Germline CDR1 and CDR2: SGHRS and YFSETQ. This CDR3 contains 14 residues. The V and J ends lost 3 bases and 7 bases respectively, with 13 bases between them. The CDR3 DNA follows: TGCGCCAGCAGCTCCGGGACGGCCGGCGGGGAGCTGTTTTTT. Its protein product is CASSSGTAGGELFF.

The rearrangement links TRBV10-3 to TRBJ1-2; D gene uncertain. Trimming removed 2 bases at V and 4 bases at J, with 11 bases between. The germline V gene encodes CDR1 ENHRY and CDR2 SYGVKD. The CDR3 contains 14 residues. CDR3 sequence (DNA): TGTGCCATCAGTGAGCGGACGGCTGGCTATGGCTACACCTTC. Its translation is CAISERTAGYGYTF.

The chain combines TRBV11-2 with TRBJ1-6; D ambiguous. Germline V gene lookup returns CDR1 SGHAT and CDR2 FQNNGV. V was trimmed by 1 base and J by 11 bases, leaving 6 bases between them. The CDR3 covers 12 residues. CDR3 sequence reads: CASSLVGPPLHF. The CDR3 DNA sequence: TGTGCCAGCAGCTTAGTGGGTCCACCCCTCCACTTT.

The chain uses TRBV2 and TRBJ1-5, with 12 bases matching TRBD1. The V gene's germline CDR1 is SNHLY and CDR2 FYNNEI. The CDR3 is 12 amino acids. Trimming took 8 bases from V and 16 from J; bases not matched to a gene: 9. CDR3 sequence (DNA): TGTGCCAGCGGGGGACAGGGGGCCCTACACCATTTT. Translating gives CASGGQGALHHF.

This clonotype has only a few counts. The rearrangement links TRBV11-3 to TRBJ2-5, with 8 bases that match TRBD1. CDR3 length equals 14 residues. J was trimmed by 5 bases and V by 3 bases; bases with no gene match: 5. Germline lookup yields CDR1 SGHNT and CDR2 YENEEA. CDR3: CASSFGQGEETQYF. In DNA, the CDR3 is TGTGCCAGCAGCTTCGGACAGGGCGAGGAGACCCAGTACTTC.

This clonotype was detected a few times. This sequence joins TRBV18 and TRBJ2-7; D is ambiguous. Germline values: CDR1 KGHSH, CDR2 LQKENI. This CDR3 has 11 amino acids. Trimming took off 6 bases at V and 3 bases at J, with 6 bases between the two ends. The CDR3 bases are TGTGCCAGCTCGGCGAGCTACGAGCAGTACTTC. It yields the protein CASSASYEQYF.

The V gene is TRBV11-3, the J gene TRBJ2-1, with TRBD2 matching over 8 bases. Germline V gene lookup returns CDR1 SGHNT and CDR2 YENEEA. J lost 9 bases, V lost 3 bases, and 13 bases had no gene match. The CDR3 is made up of 16 amino acids. The chain's CDR3 is CASSLSGSGGRSEQFF. The CDR3 nucleotides read TGTGCCAGCAGCTTGAGCGGGAGCGGGGGCCGTAGTGAGCAGTTCTTC.

The CDR3 nucleotides read TGTGCCAGCAGTTCCGACAGGGGACTACACACTGAAGCTTTCTTT. Protein: CASSSDRGLHTEAFF. This sequence joins TRBV28 and TRBJ1-1, with 8 bases identical to TRBD1. Germline V gives CDR1 MDHEN, CDR2 SYDVKM. The junction had 7 bases not matched to a gene; V was cut back by 4 bases and J by 3 bases. This CDR3 is 15 amino acids long. Together with reference TRBV28 and TRBJ1-1, the CDR3 gives the full variable domain: DVKVTQSSRYLVKRTGEKVFLECVQDMDHENMFWYRQDPGLGLRLIYFSYDVKMKEKGDIPEGYSVSREKKERFSLILESASTNQTSMYLCASSSDRGLHTEAFFGQGTRLTVV.

Worth noting for this clonotype: A read error may be the cause here, since a much bigger clone is one base away. The chain recombines TRBV20-1 with TRBJ2-7, with D hard to call. Germline assignment: CDR1 DFQATT and CDR2 SNEGSKA (reference sequence). The CDR3 is 16 amino acids. The V and J ends lost 3 bases and 0 bases respectively, with 18 bases between them. The CDR3 DNA follows: TGCAGTGCTAGCGATCTGCCGGTCCGGCTCTCCTACGAGCAGTACTTC. Its protein is CSASDLPVRLSYEQYF.